The 14 T cell receptor beta chains below were found in one sample sequenced in a study of blood T cell repertoires in COVID-19. Generated by immunoSEQ multiplex PCR, the TCRdb table keeps only in-frame clones and is missing some. The data hold roughly 72,000 clones, with 88% observed a single time. Sequenced material: peripheral blood. These receptors were taken from a human donor in a cohort sampled during active COVID-19.

This clone was observed a handful of times. The CDR3 DNA follows: TGTGCCAGCAGCTTGGGACTGAGCGGGCGGGGCTCCTACGAGCAGTACTTC. Its protein product is CASSLGLSGRGSYEQYF. This chain connects TRBV5-5 to TRBJ2-7, with a weak D call TRBD2 (6 bases). The CDR3 sequence is 17 residues long. The germline gives CDR1 SGHKS, CDR2 YYEKEE (reference sequence). The V end was cut by 0 bases, the J end by 0 bases, with 16 bases between.

The V gene is TRBV15, the J gene TRBJ2-1, with no clear D. The V end was cut by 2 bases, the J end by 10 bases, with 9 bases between. Germline CDR1 is LNHNV and CDR2 is YYDKDF (reference sequence). The CDR3 is 12 residues long. The chain's CDR3 is CATSRLVNEQFF. DNA for the CDR3: TGTGCCACCAGCAGATTAGTTAACGAGCAGTTCTTC.

The V and J genes are TRBV2 and TRBJ2-1, with 9 bases aligning to TRBD2. J was trimmed by 5 bases and V by 7 bases; bases with no gene match: 9. Germline values: CDR1 SNHLY, CDR2 FYNNEI. The CDR3 totals 15 residues. CDR3 DNA sequence: TGTGCCAGCAATAGGGAGACTAGCGGTAACAATGAGCAGTTCTTC. Encoded protein: CASNRETSGNNEQFF.

V usage is TRBV7-8 and J usage is TRBJ2-3; 13 bases fit TRBD2. This CDR3 is built from 18 residues. V lost 4 bases and J lost 5; bases outside the gene matches: 12. The germline V gene has CDR1 SGHVS and CDR2 FQNEAQ. The DNA of the CDR3 is TGTGCCAGCAGCTACCCTAGACTAGCGGGGGGATCCGAAGATACGCAGTATTTT. It specifies CASSYPRLAGGSEDTQYF.

In this sample, this clone turned up once. This rearrangement joins TRBV6-5 to TRBJ1-1, with TRBD1 identical over 7 bases. This CDR3 contains 15 residues. CDR1 and CDR2 from the germline V gene are MNHEY and SVGAGI. Germline trimming cut 7 bases from V and 5 bases from J; bases unmatched to any gene: 13. In nucleotides, the CDR3 is TGTGCCAGCATGGCAGCCCGACAGGGTGGAACTGAAGCTTTCTTT. This codes for CASMAARQGGTEAFF.

This clone was counted only a few times. V and J are TRBV3-1 (or the pseudogene TRBV3-2) and TRBJ1-4, with D perhaps matching TRBD1 (6 bases). The ends were cut back, 2 bases at V and 8 bases at J, with 18 bases in the middle. CDR3 size: 16 residues. Germline V lookup: CDR1 LGHDT, CDR2 YNNKEL (reference sequence). CDR3 nucleotide sequence: TGTGCCAGCAGCCAAAGAGGGCTTACAGGGAAAGAAAAACTGTTTTTT. It translates to CASSQRGLTGKEKLFF.

The V and J genes are TRBV24-1 and TRBJ2-5; 7 positions match TRBD1. The CDR3 extends over 13 amino acids. J lost 5 bases, V lost 7 bases, and 6 bases had no gene match. CDR1 is KGHDR, CDR2 SFDVKD, per germline. The CDR3 bases are TGTGCCACCAGCGAAGGGGGCGGGGAGACCCAGTACTTC. It encodes CATSEGGGETQYF.

The V call is TRBV7-2, the J call TRBJ1-5; 9 bases fit TRBD1. The CDR3 is made up of 14 amino acids. The germline CDR1 and CDR2 sequences are SGHTA and FQGNSA. V shed 5 bases and J 6 bases; nucleotides not matched to a gene: 5. CDR3 DNA sequence: TGTGCCAGCAGCACCGGGACAGGGAGTCAGCCCCAGCATTTT. As protein: CASSTGTGSQPQHF. The whole variable domain, remainder taken from reference TRBV7-2 and TRBJ1-5, is GAGVSQSPSNKVTEKGKDVELRCDPISGHTALYWYRQSLGQGLEFLIYFQGNSAPDKSGLPSDRFSAERTGGSVSTLTIQRTQQEDSAVYLCASSTGTGSQPQHFGDGTRLSIL.

The chain carries TRBV30 and TRBJ1-1, with TRBD1 as a possible D gene (5 bases). CDR1 is GTSNPN and CDR2 is SVGIG in the germline V gene (reference sequence). V was cut by 2 bases and J by 4 bases, with 11 bases left in between. The CDR3 is made up of 13 amino acids. The CDR3 region has the DNA TGTGCCTGGAGTTTTGGACAAAGCACTGAAGCTTTCTTT. As protein: CAWSFGQSTEAFF.

This rearrangement joins TRBV5-1 to TRBJ2-2; 9 nucleotides agree with TRBD1. Germline V lookup: CDR1 SGHRS, CDR2 YFSETQ. The V gene end was trimmed by 4 bases and the J gene end by 0 bases; junction bases not matched to a gene: 4. The CDR3 loop spans 16 amino acids. The DNA of the CDR3 is TGCGCCAGCAGCATCCGACAGGGGGCGAACACCGGGGAGCTGTTTTTT. Amino acids: CASSIRQGANTGELFF. The whole variable domain, remainder taken from reference TRBV5-1 and TRBJ2-2, is KAGVTQTPRYLIKTRGQQVTLSCSPISGHRSVSWYQQTPGQGLQFLFEYFSETQRNKGNFPGRFSGRQFSNSRSEMNVSTLELGDSALYLCASSIRQGANTGELFFGEGSRLTVL.

This clone appeared a few times. This chain joins TRBV2 and TRBJ1-2; D is possibly TRBD1 (6 bases). This CDR3 region has 12 residues. Trimming pared 6 bases from V and 4 bases from J, leaving 9 bases between. CDR1 SNHLY and CDR2 FYNNEI come from the germline V gene. CDR3 DNA: TGTGCCAGCAGCCCGGACAGCTATGGCTACACCTTC. Translating it yields CASSPDSYGYTF.

V and J are TRBV27 and TRBJ1-4; no clear D gene. CDR3 length: 13 residues. Trimming stripped 8 bases from V and 2 bases from J, with 9 bases between. Germline V gives CDR1 MNHEY, CDR2 SMNVEV (reference sequence). The DNA of the CDR3 is TGTGCCAGCTCGGGTGCGACTAATGAAAAACTGTTTTTT. This sequence encodes CASSGATNEKLFF.

This clone was seen once. The gene calls are TRBV4-1 and TRBJ1-2; 10 positions match TRBD1. CDR1 is MGHRA, CDR2 YSYEKL, per germline. V trimming: 2 bases; J trimming: 8 bases; junction bases outside the gene matches: 8. The CDR3 is 15 amino acids. As DNA, the CDR3 is TGCGCCAGCAGCCAATCCGGGACAGGGGAGTTCGGCTACACCTTC. The encoded protein is CASSQSGTGEFGYTF.

This chain uses TRBV3-1 (or the pseudogene TRBV3-2) with TRBJ2-1; D gene unclear. Germline V gene data show CDR1 as LGHDT and CDR2 as YNNKEL (reference sequence). With 1 base removed from V and 12 bases from J, the gap between germline ends came to 10 bases. The CDR3 runs 12 residues. CDR3 in DNA: TGTGCCAGCAGCCAAGGGGCCTATCGGCAGTTCTTC. Translation: CASSQGAYRQFF.